This TCR beta chain derives from a study of cytomegalovirus exposure and HLA in healthy donors. About the research overall: Caucasian-associated ancestry cluster membership applied to approximately 81% of a few hundred genotyped donors. Study-level points and caveats: DRB1 had the most TCR associations and HLA-C the fewest, a later analysis found, with rates varying by HLA locus. TCR beta chain V- and J-gene trimming was linked, in a later analysis, to a missense variant in DCLRE1C.

CDR1 SGHVS and CDR2 FQNEAQ come from the germline V gene. V gave up 3 bases and J gave up 6 bases; unmatched junction bases: 5. The CDR3 has 14 residues. In its sample, this clone was seen a few times. What it recognizes is unknown. It was with 60 Vbeta and 13 Jbeta primers that the PCR ran. Sequencing used immunoSEQ multiplex PCR; TCRdb keeps in-frame clones, though not all of them. The data contain about 150,000 clones, around 68% of them seen just once; the ten biggest clones take up more than 9%. The sequence was collected from a man aged 30 to 45 in good health and CMV-seropositive. J is TRBJ2-7 and V is TRBV7-8; the match to TRBD1 covers 10 bases. Input material: PBMCs. CDR3 amino acids: CASSLGTGAFEQYF. The CDR3 bases are TGTGCCAGCAGCTTGGGGACAGGGGCGTTCGAGCAGTACTTC.